This TCR beta chain originates from a study of blood T cells in healthy people across ages. This clonotype came up a few times. The donors, aged roughly 6 to 100, were healthy Caucasians from Russia. Peripheral blood samples of 9 to 10 milliliters were drawn from each donor. The CDR3 consists of 15 residues. V dropped 8 bases and J dropped 3; count of bases not matched to a gene: 8. Germline-derived CDR1 and CDR2 are SGHAT and FQNNGV. Next came a second PCR, run for about 7 to 12 cycles, which used a sample-barcoded 5' primer along with a J-beta primer mix. A tag from a template-switch adaptor with 12 random nucleotides marked each cDNA molecule. TCRdb reanalysed the 5' RACE reads using MiXCR and keeps one entry per CDR3 protein. This sample has hundreds of thousands of distinct CDR3 sequences, with around 50% found just once.

The rearrangement links TRBV11-2 to TRBJ2-1; 9 bases are shared with TRBD1. Sequenced: blood. This receptor was obtained from a man older than 75 in good health. The CDR3 loop reads CASAYRGQVYNEQFF. CDR3 sequence (DNA): TGTGCCAGCGCATACAGGGGGCAAGTCTACAATGAGCAGTTCTTC.